The 29 T cell receptor beta chains below all came from one sample that was sequenced in a study of low-dose radiotherapy and immunotherapy resistance in tumors. TRAV- and TRBV-specific primers, spanning alpha and beta chains, primed first-strand cDNA. TCRs were put through around 20 PCR cycles of amplification with Phusion. A constant-region primer and the V-primer adapter served as the primer pair. TCRdb fed the reads into MiXCR, producing one record per CDR3 protein. Of 80,000 to 90,000 distinct CDR3 sequences in the sample, roughly a sixth were seen once. Time point indicated: before trial treatment. The input for sequencing was PBMCs, taken before treatment. These receptors all stem from a male donor with prostate cancer.

Comment on this clonotype: A much larger clone differs from this one at a single base, so this may be a read error. J is TRBJ1-5 and V is TRBV7-2; D unresolved. The CDR3 loop spans 15 amino acids. The ends were cut back, 1 base at V and 6 bases at J, with 13 bases in the middle. Germline V CDR1 and CDR2: SGHTA, FQGNSA. The CDR3 DNA follows: TGTGCCAGCAGCTTAGATACGGAAATGAGTCAGCCCCAGCATTTT. Its protein is CASSLDTEMSQPQHF.

This clonotype was observed a few times. V gene TRBV20-1 combines with J gene TRBJ2-1; D is undetermined. V was shortened by 3 bases and J by 5 bases, with 14 bases between the two germline ends. Germline V gene lookup returns CDR1 DFQATT and CDR2 SNEGSKA (reference sequence). This CDR3 is 14 amino acids long. The CDR3 sequence: CSASRRALDNEQFF. Written as DNA, the CDR3 is TGCAGTGCTAGTCGACGGGCCTTAGACAATGAGCAGTTCTTC.

The table lists this clonotype with many counts. The chain joins TRBV4-1 to TRBJ2-7, with no clear D. Germline V gene sequence: CDR1 MGHRA, CDR2 YSYEKL. Between the trimmed V and J ends, which lost 1 base and 1 base, there was a span of 8 bases. CDR3 size: 14 residues. This chain's CDR3 is CASSQAEQSYEQYF. As DNA, the CDR3 is TGCGCCAGCAGCCAAGCGGAACAGTCCTACGAGCAGTACTTC.

This clonotype showed up many times. J is TRBJ2-3 and V is TRBV20-1; no reliable D call. The V end was cut by 5 bases, the J end by 2 bases, with 11 bases between. Germline V gives CDR1 DFQATT, CDR2 SNEGSKA (reference sequence). The CDR3 runs 13 residues. The CDR3 nucleotides read TGCAGTGCTGTAGGACCTTCCACAGATACGCAGTATTTT. Encoded protein: CSAVGPSTDTQYF.

This clonotype was detected many times. The chain couples TRBV5-6 to TRBJ2-2; no definite D call. There are 15 residues in the CDR3. Per germline, CDR1 SGHDT and CDR2 YYEEEE. Trimming took 4 bases from V and 5 from J, leaving 15 bases between them. DNA of the CDR3: TGTGCCAGCAGCGGATCGGGCAGTTCAACCGGGGAGCTGTTTTTT. Amino acids: CASSGSGSSTGELFF.

The rearrangement uses TRBV18 and TRBJ2-1; 7 bases are shared with TRBD2. With 3 bases clipped from V and 5 bases from J, the junction kept 4 bases outside the gene matches. Per the germline V gene, CDR1 is KGHSH and CDR2 is LQKENI. The CDR3 runs to 14 residues. For the CDR3, the DNA is TGTGCCAGCTCACCGGGGGGGATGGACAATGAGCAGTTCTTC. Residues: CASSPGGMDNEQFF.

This clonotype was recorded many times. V gene TRBV7-2 combines with J gene TRBJ2-7; TRBD1 matches 9 bases. Germline CDR1 reads SGHTA; CDR2 reads FQGNSA. The CDR3 is 14 residues long. V dropped 8 bases and J dropped 0; count of bases not matched to a gene: 5. The CDR3 DNA follows: TGTGCCAGCTCACGACAGGGGGGCTCCTACGAGCAGTACTTC. Protein product: CASSRQGGSYEQYF.

There are many counts of this clonotype. The rearrangement joins TRBV5-6 to TRBJ2-5, with no clear D. Germline CDR1 reads SGHDT; CDR2 reads YYEEEE. CDR3 length: 13 amino acids. V lost 2 bases and J 1 base, leaving 6 bases between the germline ends. The CDR3 is CASSFPGQETQYF. Here the CDR3 DNA reads TGTGCCAGCAGCTTCCCGGGCCAAGAGACCCAGTACTTC.

This clonotype was seen repeatedly, ten times or more. The chain employs TRBV7-9 and TRBJ2-5; D gene uncertain. Per the germline V gene, CDR1 is SEHNR and CDR2 is FQNEAQ (reference sequence). The CDR3 is made up of 14 amino acids. V was trimmed by 7 bases and J by 7 bases, leaving 19 bases between them. The CDR3 loop reads CASNSGDPGPTQYF. CDR3 in DNA: TGTGCCAGCAACTCTGGAGATCCCGGGCCGACCCAGTACTTC.

This chain connects TRBV12-3 or TRBV12-4 to TRBJ2-3; possible D gene TRBD1, 5 bases. V lost 5 bases and J 5 bases, leaving 14 bases between the germline ends. The CDR3 extends over 14 amino acids. CDR3 amino acids: CASSPPRGVDTQYF. CDR3 nucleotides: TGTGCCAGCAGTCCTCCTAGGGGTGTAGATACGCAGTATTTT.

This clonotype came up many times. The rearrangement links TRBV12-3 or TRBV12-4 to TRBJ1-2; 9 nucleotides match TRBD1. This CDR3 contains 15 residues. V gave up 4 bases and J gave up 6 bases; unmatched junction bases: 9. The CDR3 DNA follows: TGTGCCAGCAGTTACCGTAGGACAGGGGCCGATGGCTACACCTTC. Encoded protein: CASSYRRTGADGYTF.

This clonotype was counted ten times or more. The chain links TRBV18 to TRBJ2-1; 15 nucleotides align to TRBD2. Germline V CDR1 and CDR2: KGHSH, LQKENI. This CDR3 is 16 amino acids long. Losses at the gene ends were 3 bases for V and 9 bases for J; bases not matched to a gene: 6. For the CDR3, the DNA is TGTGCCAGCTCACCCATACCGGGACTAGCGGGGGGTGAGCAGTTCTTC. It encodes CASSPIPGLAGGEQFF.

This clonotype was observed at least ten times. This chain links TRBV11-2 with TRBJ2-1; 7 nucleotides align to TRBD1. CDR3 length: 17 amino acids. CDR1 is SGHAT, CDR2 FQNNGV, per germline. The ends lost 2 bases at V and 7 bases at J; junction bases unmatched: 14. The CDR3 DNA reads TGTGCCAGCAGCTTACCTGTGGACAGGCTGGAGAGAAATGAGCAGTTCTTC. Its protein product is CASSLPVDRLERNEQFF.

Many counts were recorded for this clonotype. V is TRBV12-3 or TRBV12-4 and J is TRBJ2-7; TRBD1 agrees at 8 bases. The CDR3 extends over 17 amino acids. The trim removed 3 bases at V and 5 bases at J, leaving 15 bases unmatched. The DNA for the CDR3 is TGTGCCAGCAGTTTTCACCTACCGGGACAGGTAATCAACGAGCAGTACTTC. It codes for CASSFHLPGQVINEQYF.

At least ten counts were recorded for this clonotype. The genes are TRBV6-5 and TRBJ2-6; tentatively, D is TRBD2 (5 bases). CDR3 length: 15 residues. Germline V gives CDR1 MNHEY, CDR2 SVGAGI. The germline V and J ends were trimmed by 6 bases and 0 bases, with 9 bases remaining between them. CDR3 nucleotide sequence: TGTGCCAGCAGCCGGAGGAACTCTGGGGCCAACGTCCTGACTTTC. Amino acid sequence: CASSRRNSGANVLTF.

Many counts were recorded for this clonotype. As DNA, the CDR3 is TGTGCCAGCAGCCAAGGCCCAGGGGGTGTAGGAGAGACCCAGTACTTC. It yields the protein CASSQGPGGVGETQYF. This chain joins TRBV7-2 and TRBJ2-5, with 7 bases matching TRBD1. This CDR3 spans 16 amino acids. V was clipped by 5 bases and J by 4 bases; unmatched bases: 13. Per germline, CDR1 SGHTA and CDR2 FQGNSA.

The table lists this clonotype with a count of one. The rearrangement joins TRBV3-1 to TRBJ2-7; possibly TRBD1 or TRBD2 for D (5 bases each). Trimming cost V 5 bases and J 2 bases, with 10 bases left between them. CDR1 is LGHDT and CDR2 is YNNKEL in the germline V gene (reference sequence). The CDR3 is made up of 13 amino acids. In DNA form, the CDR3 reads TGTGCCAGCAGCTCGGGGCTCCCCTACGAGCAGTACTTC. This sequence encodes CASSSGLPYEQYF.

This clonotype has just a few counts. The V and J genes are TRBV5-3 and TRBJ1-1; weak D call: TRBD1 (6 bases). TRBV5-3 carries the ORF label, with uncertain function. V was clipped by 8 bases and J by 8 bases, with 16 bases between them. The CDR3 has 12 residues. The CDR3 sequence: CASSPPRGEAFF. The CDR3 coding sequence is TGTGCCAGCAGCCCCCCCAGGGGCGAAGCTTTCTTT.

This clonotype was seen ten or more times. This sequence joins TRBV7-3 and TRBJ2-1; tentatively, D is TRBD2 (6 bases). The ends were cut back, 1 base at V and 5 bases at J, with 12 bases in the middle. The CDR3 is 15 amino acids. Germline V gives CDR1 SGHTA, CDR2 FQGTGA. The CDR3 loop reads CASSLMGLVHNEQFF. The DNA of the CDR3 is TGTGCCAGCAGCTTAATGGGACTGGTACACAATGAGCAGTTCTTC.

This clonotype occurred many times. The rearrangement joins TRBV7-2 to TRBJ2-5; D is unclear. Trimming stripped 1 base from V and 7 bases from J, with 7 bases between. This CDR3 comprises 12 residues. Germline CDR1 and CDR2: SGHTA and FQGNSA. CDR3 sequence: CASSLVKATQYF. The DNA of the CDR3 is TGTGCCAGCAGCTTAGTGAAGGCGACCCAGTACTTC.

The sample holds many counts of this clonotype. The CDR3 region has the DNA TGTGCCAGCAGTGAGGACAGAGGTACGAAGCAGTACTTC. Its protein is CASSEDRGTKQYF. The J gene is TRBJ2-7, the V gene TRBV2; D perhaps matches TRBD1 (6 bases). Trimming stripped 3 bases from V and 8 bases from J, with 14 bases between. Germline-derived CDR1 and CDR2 are SNHLY and FYNNEI. The CDR3 sequence is 13 residues long.

Details on this clonotype: Sequence at one end of the junction differs from germline and may be a read error. CDR3 sequence reads: CASSLGGVRTNEKLFF. For the CDR3, the DNA is TGTGCCAGCAGCTTGGGCGGGGTGCGGACTAATGAAAAACTGTTTTTT. The rearrangement joins TRBV5-3 to TRBJ1-4; no definite D call. TRBV5-3 is annotated as an ORF whose role is uncertain. This CDR3 has 16 residues.

At least ten counts were recorded for this clonotype. The chain couples TRBV6-2 or TRBV6-3 to TRBJ1-5; the D is unclear. Trimming stripped 8 bases from V and 6 bases from J, with 8 bases between. The CDR3 contains 11 residues. CDR1 is MNHEY, CDR2 SVGEGT, per germline. This CDR3 reads CASGNGQPQHF. The CDR3 DNA reads TGTGCCAGCGGAAATGGTCAGCCCCAGCATTTT.

This clonotype was seen many times. The chain carries TRBV5-1 and TRBJ2-5; 10 nucleotides line up with TRBD2. V lost 0 bases to trimming and J lost 2 bases; unmatched junction nucleotides: 10. Germline loops: CDR1 SGHRS, CDR2 YFSETQ. The CDR3 extends over 18 amino acids. CDR3 amino acids: CASSLASSGGADQETQYF. As DNA, the CDR3 is TGCGCCAGCAGCTTGGCCAGCAGCGGGGGGGCCGATCAAGAGACCCAGTACTTC.

The rearrangement links TRBV4-2 to TRBJ2-7; no clear D gene. The length of the CDR3 is 15 residues. Trimming took 1 base from V and 7 from J, leaving 17 bases between them. Germline values: CDR1 LGHNA, CDR2 YNFKEQ. CDR3 coding DNA: TGTGCCAGCAGCCAAGGGTCACCAACAACCCCTGAGCAGTACTTC. Protein: CASSQGSPTTPEQYF.

This clonotype was observed at least ten times. The genes are TRBV5-1 and TRBJ2-5, with TRBD1 matching 8 bases. The CDR3 consists of 15 residues. The V gene's germline CDR1 is SGHRS and CDR2 YFSETQ. The junction had 11 bases not matched to a gene; V was cut back by 5 bases and J by 5 bases. CDR3 sequence reads: CASSRDRTDLETQYF. The CDR3 bases are TGCGCCAGCAGTCGGGACAGGACTGATCTCGAGACCCAGTACTTC. Drawing the rest from reference TRBV5-1 and TRBJ2-5, the complete variable domain is KAGVTQTPRYLIKTRGQQVTLSCSPISGHRSVSWYQQTPGQGLQFLFEYFSETQRNKGNFPGRFSGRQFSNSRSEMNVSTLELGDSALYLCASSRDRTDLETQYFGPGTRLLVL.

At least ten counts were recorded for this clonotype. The chain recombines TRBV6-5 with TRBJ2-5, with 7 bases that match TRBD1. The V and J ends lost 5 bases and 2 bases, in that order; junction bases with no gene match: 11. Germline V gene sequence: CDR1 MNHEY, CDR2 SVGAGI. The CDR3 extends over 16 amino acids. The CDR3 nucleotides are TGTGCCAGCAGTGAGTCGATCAGGGGGATTCAAGAGACCCAGTACTTC. Residues: CASSESIRGIQETQYF.

This clonotype was detected many times. This chain links TRBV14 with TRBJ1-4, with 8 nucleotides matching TRBD1. This CDR3 is 15 amino acids long. Trimming removed 4 bases from V and 8 bases from J; junction bases left unmatched: 9. Germline loops: CDR1 SGHDN, CDR2 FVKESK. The CDR3 is CASSPLTGGAEKLFF. The CDR3 DNA is TGTGCCAGCAGCCCACTAACAGGGGGGGCAGAAAAACTGTTTTTT.

This chain links TRBV11-2 with TRBJ2-5, with D possibly TRBD1 on 6 matching bases. Per germline, CDR1 SGHAT and CDR2 FQNNGV. The CDR3 runs 18 residues. Trimming cost V 0 bases and J 0 bases, with 17 bases left between them. CDR3: CASSLDGGGRGYQETQYF. CDR3 sequence (DNA): TGTGCCAGCAGCTTAGATGGTGGGGGAAGGGGGTACCAAGAGACCCAGTACTTC. The full variable domain, with the rest looked up from reference TRBV11-2 and TRBJ2-5, is EAGVAQSPRYKIIEKRQSVAFWCNPISGHATLYWYQQILGQGPKLLIQFQNNGVVDDSQLPKDRFSAERLKGVDSTLKIQPAKLEDSAVYLCASSLDGGGRGYQETQYFGPGTRLLVL.